The 17 T cell receptor beta chains below were found in one sample sequenced in a study of blood T cell repertoires in COVID-19. The data were produced by immunoSEQ multiplex PCR, yet TCRdb's version contains in-frame clones alone and is incomplete. This repertoire shows 310,000 or so clones, around 90% found once; its top ten account for 1.3%. What was sequenced was peripheral blood. Every receptor here comes from an older man with acute or convalescent COVID-19.

The gene calls are TRBV7-9 and TRBJ1-3, with D possibly matching TRBD1 (5 bases). V was pared by 3 bases and J by 2 bases, with 5 bases between. CDR1 SEHNR and CDR2 FQNEAQ come from the germline V gene (reference sequence). CDR3 size: 13 residues. The CDR3 protein is CASSLDTGNTIYF. CDR3 sequence (DNA): TGTGCCAGCAGCTTGGACACTGGAAACACCATATATTTT. Drawing the rest from reference TRBV7-9 and TRBJ1-3, the complete variable domain is DTGVSQNPRHKITKRGQNVTFRCDPISEHNRLYWYRQTLGQGPEFLTYFQNEAQLEKSRLLSDRFSAERPKGSFSTLEIQRTEQGDSAMYLCASSLDTGNTIYFGEGSWLTVV.

J is TRBJ1-1 and V is TRBV30; possible D gene TRBD1, 6 bases. Per germline, CDR1 GTSNPN and CDR2 SVGIG (reference sequence). This CDR3 spans 14 amino acids. V lost 5 bases and J lost 5, with 18 bases in between. CDR3 nucleotide sequence: TGTGCCTGGGACCAAGGCGCCCAGGGGACTGAAGCTTTCTTT. This encodes CAWDQGAQGTEAFF.

The chain links TRBV7-2 to TRBJ2-3; D possibly corresponds to TRBD2 (6 bases). The CDR3 is 14 amino acids. The V gene's germline CDR1 is SGHTA and CDR2 FQGNSA. V was shortened by 1 base and J by 4 bases, with 9 bases between the two germline ends. This CDR3 is CASSLGGAPDTQYF. CDR3 coding DNA: TGTGCCAGCAGCTTAGGCGGGGCGCCAGATACGCAGTATTTT.

The rearrangement uses TRBV18 and TRBJ1-2, with D perhaps matching TRBD1 (5 bases). V was cut by 2 bases and J by 0 bases, with 7 bases left in between. The CDR3 runs 14 residues. In germline, CDR1 is KGHSH, CDR2 LQKENI. The CDR3 region is CASSPGATNYGYTF. CDR3 sequence (DNA): TGTGCCAGCTCACCAGGGGCAACTAACTATGGCTACACCTTC.

J is TRBJ2-5 and V is TRBV6-2 or TRBV6-3; D is perhaps TRBD2 (6 bases). Germline V CDR1 and CDR2: MNHEY, SVGEGT. Trimming took 4 bases from V and 8 from J, leaving 23 bases between them. The CDR3 runs to 16 residues. CDR3 residues: CASSSPGTGRDRTQYF. The CDR3 DNA reads TGTGCCAGCAGTTCCCCTGGGACTGGGCGGGATCGAACCCAGTACTTC.

This clone was observed once. This rearrangement joins TRBV28 to TRBJ1-2; possibly TRBD1 for D (5 bases). Germline assignment: CDR1 MDHEN and CDR2 SYDVKM. The V end was cut by 2 bases, the J end by 4 bases, with 8 bases between. This CDR3 has 13 amino acids. The DNA for the CDR3 is TGTGCCAGCAGTTTACACGACAGCTATGGCTACACCTTC. Translating gives CASSLHDSYGYTF.

V gene TRBV21-1 combines with J gene TRBJ1-6; the table's D call, TRBD1, has no DNA check behind it. TRBV21-1 corresponds to a pseudogene. This CDR3 has 20 residues. CDR3 sequence: CASSKGWWGRSFSYNSPLHF. CDR3 bases: TGTGCCAGCAGCAAAGGTTGGTGGGGCAGGTCGTTCTCCTATAATTCACCCCTCCACTTT.

This clone was counted only a few times. The chain joins TRBV9 to TRBJ2-1; possible D gene TRBD1, 6 bases. Trimming took 4 bases from V and 0 from J, leaving 23 bases between them. This CDR3 region has 19 residues. CDR1 is SGDLS and CDR2 is YYNGEE in the germline V gene. The CDR3 here is CASSLTLGDTQGSYNEQFF. DNA for the CDR3: TGTGCCAGCAGCCTCACCCTGGGGGACACCCAAGGCTCCTACAATGAGCAGTTCTTC.

The rearrangement joins TRBV2 to TRBJ1-2, with D possibly TRBD1 on 5 matching bases. V lost 2 bases, J lost 8 bases, and 9 bases lay in between. CDR1 is SNHLY, CDR2 FYNNEI, per germline. The CDR3 sequence is 12 residues long. CDR3 in amino acids: CASSERGFGYTF. In DNA form, the CDR3 reads TGTGCCAGCAGTGAACGGGGGTTCGGCTACACCTTC.

The V call is TRBV11-2, the J call TRBJ2-3, with 8 bases identical to TRBD1. CDR3 length equals 15 residues. Trimming cost V 3 bases and J 0 bases; bases outside gene matches: 2. In germline, CDR1 is SGHAT, CDR2 FQNNGV. The CDR3 protein is CASSFGTGSTDTQYF. As DNA, the CDR3 is TGTGCCAGCAGCTTCGGGACAGGAAGCACAGATACGCAGTATTTT.

For the CDR3, the DNA is TGTGCCAGCAGCAGCGGGAGGGCGAGTTACAATGAGCAGTTCTTC. Protein product: CASSSGRASYNEQFF. V is TRBV7-2 and J is TRBJ2-1; 10 bases agree with TRBD2. Germline CDR1 SGHTA, CDR2 FQGNSA. The CDR3 consists of 15 residues. J was trimmed by 4 bases and V by 5 bases; bases with no gene match: 5. The full variable domain, with the rest looked up from reference TRBV7-2 and TRBJ2-1, is GAGVSQSPSNKVTEKGKDVELRCDPISGHTALYWYRQSLGQGLEFLIYFQGNSAPDKSGLPSDRFSAERTGGSVSTLTIQRTQQEDSAVYLCASSSGRASYNEQFFGPGTRLTVL.

This clone was seen only once. The CDR3 DNA follows: TGCGCCAGCAGCTTCCAACAGGGGGCGCCTGAAGCTTTCTTT. Translating it yields CASSFQQGAPEAFF. This chain links TRBV5-1 with TRBJ1-1, with 9 bases fitting TRBD1. Germline V gene sequence: CDR1 SGHRS, CDR2 YFSETQ. The CDR3 consists of 14 residues. The J segment lost 6 bases and the V segment lost 2 bases, leaving 5 bases of the junction unmatched.

This CDR3 reads CASSRDSSYNEQFF. CDR3 DNA sequence: TGCGCCAGCAGCCGGGACAGCTCCTACAATGAGCAGTTCTTC. This chain links TRBV5-1 with TRBJ2-1; 7 bases are a match to TRBD1. CDR3 size: 14 residues. J lost 0 bases, V lost 4 bases, and 1 base had no gene match. Germline CDR1 reads SGHRS; CDR2 reads YFSETQ.

The chain carries TRBV5-5 and TRBJ1-6; 9 nucleotides match TRBD1. Germline assignment: CDR1 SGHKS and CDR2 YYEKEE (reference sequence). The CDR3 is 13 amino acids. J lost 9 bases, V lost 4 bases, and 2 bases had no gene match. CDR3: CASSPDRGSPLHF. Here the CDR3 DNA reads TGTGCCAGCAGCCCGGACAGGGGTTCACCCCTCCACTTT.

This clone was counted a few times. The V and J genes are TRBV11-2 and TRBJ2-3; TRBD2 matches 15 bases. The CDR3 length is 18 residues. V was pared by 2 bases and J by 3 bases, with 6 bases of the junction left unmatched. Germline CDR1 SGHAT, CDR2 FQNNGV. The CDR3 sequence: CASSLSRTSGGATDTQYF. DNA for the CDR3: TGTGCCAGCAGCTTATCGCGGACTAGCGGGGGGGCGACAGATACGCAGTATTTT. The whole variable domain, remainder taken from reference TRBV11-2 and TRBJ2-3, is EAGVAQSPRYKIIEKRQSVAFWCNPISGHATLYWYQQILGQGPKLLIQFQNNGVVDDSQLPKDRFSAERLKGVDSTLKIQPAKLEDSAVYLCASSLSRTSGGATDTQYFGPGTRLTVL.

CDR3 sequence: CASRPPPGNEQFF. The CDR3 coding sequence is TGCGCCAGCAGACCCCCCCCGGGCAATGAGCAGTTCTTC. The chain employs TRBV5-1 and TRBJ2-1; D uncertain. Trimming pared 5 bases from V and 6 bases from J, leaving 12 bases between. This CDR3 is built from 13 residues. CDR1 and CDR2 (germline): SGHRS, YFSETQ.

This clone was counted a single time. The sample holds other DNA sequences that translate to the same CDR3. This chain connects TRBV14 to TRBJ1-2; no clear D gene. The ends were cut back, 4 bases at V and 2 bases at J, with 5 bases in the middle. The CDR3 covers 12 residues. Germline V CDR1 and CDR2: SGHDN, FVKESK. CDR3 coding DNA: TGTGCCAGCAGCCCGGGAAACTATGGCTACACCTTC. This encodes CASSPGNYGYTF.